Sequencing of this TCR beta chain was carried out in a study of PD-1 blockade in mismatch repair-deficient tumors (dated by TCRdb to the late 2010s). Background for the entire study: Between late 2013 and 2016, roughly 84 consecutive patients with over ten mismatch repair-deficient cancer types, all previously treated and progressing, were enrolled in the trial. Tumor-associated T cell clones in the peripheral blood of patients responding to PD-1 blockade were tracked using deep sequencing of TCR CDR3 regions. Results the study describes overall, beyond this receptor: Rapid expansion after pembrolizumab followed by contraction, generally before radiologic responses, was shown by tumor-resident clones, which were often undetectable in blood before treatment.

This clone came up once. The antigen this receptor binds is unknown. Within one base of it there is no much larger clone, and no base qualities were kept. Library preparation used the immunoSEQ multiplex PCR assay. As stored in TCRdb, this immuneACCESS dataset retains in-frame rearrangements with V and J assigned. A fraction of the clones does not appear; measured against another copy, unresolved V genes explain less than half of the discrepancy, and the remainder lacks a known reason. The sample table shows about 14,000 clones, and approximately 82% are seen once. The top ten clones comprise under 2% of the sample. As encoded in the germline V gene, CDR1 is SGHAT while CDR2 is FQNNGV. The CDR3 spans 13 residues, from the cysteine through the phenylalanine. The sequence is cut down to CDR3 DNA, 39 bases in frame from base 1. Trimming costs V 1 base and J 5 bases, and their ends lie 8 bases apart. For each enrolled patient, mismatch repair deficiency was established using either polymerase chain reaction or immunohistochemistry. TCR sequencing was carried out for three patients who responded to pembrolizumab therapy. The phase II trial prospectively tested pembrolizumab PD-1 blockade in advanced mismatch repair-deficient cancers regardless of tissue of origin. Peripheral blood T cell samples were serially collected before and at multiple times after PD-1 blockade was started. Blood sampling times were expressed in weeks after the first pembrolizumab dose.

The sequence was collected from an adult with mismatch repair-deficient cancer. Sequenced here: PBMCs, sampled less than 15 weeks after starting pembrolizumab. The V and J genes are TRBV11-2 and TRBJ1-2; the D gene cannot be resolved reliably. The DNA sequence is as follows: TGTGCCAGCAGCTTAGGACTGTGGTATGGCTACACCTTC. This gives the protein CASSLGLWYGYTF.